This paragraph covers one T cell receptor beta chain sequence. The data stem from a study of blood T cell repertoires in COVID-19. In the study overall: Samples representing acute and convalescent COVID-19 were sourced from the United States, Italy and Spain. PBMCs, B-cell-depleted T cells, or T cells provided the cDNA or gDNA that made up the material.

In the original analysis: Estimated nucleated cell counts came from reference gene primer amplification. The data were produced by immunoSEQ multiplex PCR, yet TCRdb's version contains in-frame clones alone and is incomplete. The V and J calls and the clone size are those of that table, but D and trimming were determined from the DNA. The repertoire includes under 200,000 clones, approximately 86% of them detected once, and around 3.9% sits in the top ten. V shed 7 bases and J 6 bases; nucleotides not matched to a gene: 6. The germline V gene encodes CDR1 ENHRY and CDR2 SYGVKD. CDR3 length: 14 amino acids.

What was sequenced was peripheral blood. The chain joins TRBV10-3 to TRBJ1-6; 7 bases match TRBD1. This receptor was taken from a woman aged 55-69 years who had recovered from COVID-19. This CDR3 reads CAIKGAGVNSPLHF. CDR3 DNA: TGTGCCATCAAGGGGGCAGGGGTTAATTCACCCCTCCACTTT.